This T cell receptor beta chain was retrieved from a study of T cell responses to AZD1222 COVID-19 vaccine. The V gene lost 1 base and the J gene lost 0 bases, with 16 bases spanning the gap. The CDR3 is 17 amino acids. Germline assignment: CDR1 SGHNT and CDR2 YYREEE (reference sequence). The repertoire was sequenced with immunoSEQ multiplex PCR; TCRdb's copy has only in-frame clones and lacks some. The data hold some 96,000 clones, with around 87% observed a single time. The input for sequencing was peripheral blood, taken on day 0 of AZD1222 vaccination. The chain combines TRBV5-4 with TRBJ1-2; D is perhaps TRBD1 (5 bases). The clonotype was recovered from an adult in good health. The DNA of the CDR3 is TGTGCCAGCAGCTTGAATGGGGGTTCCCTACCTAACTATGGCTACACCTTC. It specifies CASSLNGGSLPNYGYTF.